This T cell receptor delta chain is drawn from a study of γδ T cells in repeated Plasmodium falciparum infection. Study details: Samples were taken at baseline, before some infections, and 21 days after each. Whole-study results and caveats: Compared with Australian children, Malian Vdelta2-negative repertoires seemed more clonal, less diverse, less shared. Malian donors came from one small rural village, predominantly one ethnic group.

This clone was detected a few times. Its target is unknown. The TCRdb record carries a much larger clone's protein, which differs from this DNA's translation at residue 17; a read error is the likely cause, and the protein listed here is the DNA translation. TRG and TRD sequences were obtained from every sorted gammadelta sample. TCRdb reanalyzed the multiplex PCR reads using CATT. The table has 50,000 to 60,000 delta-chain clones, roughly 2% seen once. Flow sorting of PBMC yielded separate Vgamma9/Vdelta2+ and Vdelta2-negative gammadelta T cell populations for bulk repertoire analysis. CDR1 is TSWWSYY and CDR2 is QGS in the germline V gene. With 4 bases clipped from V and 4 bases from J, the junction kept 28 bases outside the gene matches. This CDR3 contains 22 residues.

The specimen sequenced was gamma-delta T cells from blood. V gene TRDV1 combines with J gene TRDJ1; 9 bases are a match to TRDD3. No J gene was available from TCRdb, and it was assigned here by a germline match of the DNA. The origin of this receptor is a pool of human donors (malaria-infected and uninfected, not separated). The CDR3 is CALGAPIHRVPYWGKYIDKLIF. The CDR3 coding sequence is TGTGCTCTTGGGGCTCCTATCCACCGAGTCCCGTACTGGGGGAAGTACATCGATAAACTCATCTTT.